A selection of T cell receptor beta chains follows, all from one sample in a study of T cell responses to AZD1222 COVID-19 vaccine. Produced via immunoSEQ multiplex PCR; TCRdb's table is partial and in-frame only. The data hold some 120,000 clones, with roughly 87% observed a single time. Sequenced material: peripheral blood, taken 28 days after the second AZD1222 dose. The receptors originated from an adult who received the AZD1222 COVID-19 vaccine. CDR3s leave out the opening cysteine and the closing phenylalanine or tryptophan.

V gene,J gene,CDR3 protein
TRBV5-4,TRBJ1-2,ASSTGQGSVYGYT
TRBV19,TRBJ1-4,ASSLWDGNEKLF
TRBV18,TRBJ1-4,ASSRAENEKLF
TRBV15,TRBJ2-5,ATSRGQGQETQY
TRBV4-1,TRBJ2-1,ASSQPRRNNEQF
TRBV13,TRBJ2-7,ASSFFYRGQDEQY
TRBV5-1,TRBJ1-4,ASSGTGTGNEKLF
TRBV10-2,TRBJ1-6,ASSDYPPLH
TRBV7-2,TRBJ1-1,ASSPDTYLNTEAF
TRBV2,TRBJ1-6,AGRGYGRSPLH
TRBV10-2,TRBJ1-6,ASSVSSFDNSPLH
TRBV6-5,TRBJ2-5,ASSYDRGVETQY
TRBV6-6,TRBJ2-7,ASRGAQSSYEQY
TRBV6-5,TRBJ1-4,ASTSLGGTNEKLF
TRBV7-2,TRBJ1-4,ASSNYEDSGEKLF
TRBV6-6,TRBJ1-5,ASSPGQGVSQPQH
TRBV4-1,TRBJ1-2,ASSQGNYGYT
TRBV6-5,TRBJ2-3,ASSYSGLPGDTQY
TRBV30,TRBJ1-1,AWRSRVNTEAF
TRBV7-2,TRBJ1-1,ASSLAGGYTEAF
TRBV27,TRBJ1-3,ASSNRAAGNTIY
TRBV6-5,TRBJ1-1,ASSYRGQGSTEAF
TRBV19,TRBJ1-5,ASSISLSFSNQPQH
TRBV6-1,TRBJ1-4,ASSEAWYRGNEKLF
TRBV2,TRBJ2-7,ASLIPQKQY
TRBV7-8,TRBJ2-5,ASSSMGGNQETQY
TRBV29-1,TRBJ1-2,SVQQNYGYT
TRBV18,TRBJ1-3,ASSPRQASGNTIY
TRBV2,TRBJ2-1,ASNQRGVYNEQF
TRBV7-2,TRBJ2-1,ASSPGASGYNEQF
TRBV7-2,TRBJ1-2,ASRDGRDSTYGYT
TRBV27,TRBJ1-1,ASRAVGGTEAF
TRBV7-8,TRBJ1-5,ASSAAGIRGQPQH
TRBV5-8,TRBJ1-4,AGEAGGGWTNEKLF
TRBV29-1,TRBJ1-1,SAGTSGAEAF
TRBV10-3,TRBJ2-1,AIAEGGPEQF
TRBV7-2,TRBJ2-1,ASKEASGDSYNEQF
TRBV7-2,TRBJ2-1,ASSLAGTNNEQF
TRBV3-1/TRBV3-2,TRBJ2-7,ASSLDRGPFYEQY
TRBV14,TRBJ1-1,ASSQVSRNTEAF
TRBV12-2,TRBJ2-7,ASRASGTGTYEQY